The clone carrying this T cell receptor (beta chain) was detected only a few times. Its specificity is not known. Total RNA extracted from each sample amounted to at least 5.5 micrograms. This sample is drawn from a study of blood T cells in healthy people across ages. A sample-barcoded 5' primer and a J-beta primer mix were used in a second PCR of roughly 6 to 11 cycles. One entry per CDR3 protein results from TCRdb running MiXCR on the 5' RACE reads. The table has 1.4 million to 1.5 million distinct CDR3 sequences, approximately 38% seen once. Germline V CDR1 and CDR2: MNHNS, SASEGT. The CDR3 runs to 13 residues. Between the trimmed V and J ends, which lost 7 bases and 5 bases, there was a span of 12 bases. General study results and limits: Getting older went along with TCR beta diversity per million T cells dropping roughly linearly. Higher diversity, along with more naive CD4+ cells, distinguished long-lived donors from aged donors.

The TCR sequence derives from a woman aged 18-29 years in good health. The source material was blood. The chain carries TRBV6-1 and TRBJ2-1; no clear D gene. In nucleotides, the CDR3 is TGTGCCAGCAATTCTCCCAGAAACAATGAGCAGTTCTTC. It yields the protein CASNSPRNNEQFF.